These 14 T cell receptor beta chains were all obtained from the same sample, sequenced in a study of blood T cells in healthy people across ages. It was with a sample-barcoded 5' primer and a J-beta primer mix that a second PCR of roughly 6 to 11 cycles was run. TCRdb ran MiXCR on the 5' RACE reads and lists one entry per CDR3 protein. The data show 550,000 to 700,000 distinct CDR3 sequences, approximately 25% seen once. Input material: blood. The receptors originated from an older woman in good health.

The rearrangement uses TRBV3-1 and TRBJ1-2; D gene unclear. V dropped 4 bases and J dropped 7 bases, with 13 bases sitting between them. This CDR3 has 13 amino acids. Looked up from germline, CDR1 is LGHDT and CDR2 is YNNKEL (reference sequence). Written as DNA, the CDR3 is TGTGCCAGCAGCCCCTGGGTCGCGACTGGCTACACCTTC. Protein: CASSPWVATGYTF.

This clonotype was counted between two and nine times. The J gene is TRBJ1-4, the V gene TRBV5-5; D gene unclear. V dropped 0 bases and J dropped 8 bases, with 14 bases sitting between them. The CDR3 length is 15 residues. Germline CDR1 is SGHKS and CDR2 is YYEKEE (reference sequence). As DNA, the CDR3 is TGTGCCAGCAGCTTGGCGTCGGCGCCTGACGAAAAACTGTTTTTT. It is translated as CASSLASAPDEKLFF. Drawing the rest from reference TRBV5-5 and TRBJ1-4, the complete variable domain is DAGVTQSPTHLIKTRGQQVTLRCSPISGHKSVSWYQQVLGQGPQFIFQYYEKEERGRGNFPDRFSARQFPNYSSELNVNALLLGDSALYLCASSLASAPDEKLFFGSGTQLSVL.

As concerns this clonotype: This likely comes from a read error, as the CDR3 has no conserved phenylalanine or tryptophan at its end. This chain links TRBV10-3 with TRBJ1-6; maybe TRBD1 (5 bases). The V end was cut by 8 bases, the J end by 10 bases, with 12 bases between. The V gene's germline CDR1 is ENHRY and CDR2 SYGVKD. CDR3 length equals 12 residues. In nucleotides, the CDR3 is TGTGCCATCGGGGACCGGGACTCACCCCTCCACCTT. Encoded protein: CAIGDRDSPLHL.

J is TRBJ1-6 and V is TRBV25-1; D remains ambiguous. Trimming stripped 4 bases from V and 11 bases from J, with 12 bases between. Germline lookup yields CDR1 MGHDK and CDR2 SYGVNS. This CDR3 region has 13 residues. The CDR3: CASSGRERTPLHF. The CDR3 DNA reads TGTGCCAGCAGTGGAAGGGAGAGAACACCCCTCCACTTT.

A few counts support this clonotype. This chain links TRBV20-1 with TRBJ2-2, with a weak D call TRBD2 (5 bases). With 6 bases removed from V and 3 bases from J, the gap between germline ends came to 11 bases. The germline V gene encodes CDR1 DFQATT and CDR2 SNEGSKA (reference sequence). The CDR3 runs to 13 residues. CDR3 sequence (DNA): TGCAGTGCGGCGGACTTGGACACCGGGGAGCTGTTTTTT. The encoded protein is CSAADLDTGELFF.

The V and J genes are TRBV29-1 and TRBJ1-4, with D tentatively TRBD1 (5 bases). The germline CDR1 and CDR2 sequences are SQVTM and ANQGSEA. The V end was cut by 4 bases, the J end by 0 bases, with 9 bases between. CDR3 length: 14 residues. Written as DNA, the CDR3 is TGCAGCGTTGGGGGCTCTACAACTAATGAAAAACTGTTTTTT. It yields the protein CSVGGSTTNEKLFF.

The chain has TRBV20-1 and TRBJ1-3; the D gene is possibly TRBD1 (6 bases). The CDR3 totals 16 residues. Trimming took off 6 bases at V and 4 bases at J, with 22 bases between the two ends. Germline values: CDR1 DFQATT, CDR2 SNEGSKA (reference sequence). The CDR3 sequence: CSATNAAGARGNTIYF. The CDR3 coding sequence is TGCAGTGCCACAAACGCCGCGGGGGCAAGAGGAAACACCATATATTTT.

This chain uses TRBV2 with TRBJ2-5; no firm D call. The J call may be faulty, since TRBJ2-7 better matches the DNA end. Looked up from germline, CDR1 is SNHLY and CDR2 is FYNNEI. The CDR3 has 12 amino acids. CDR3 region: CASYQRLGEQYF. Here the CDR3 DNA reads TGTGCCAGCTATCAGCGATTAGGCGAGCAGTACTTC.

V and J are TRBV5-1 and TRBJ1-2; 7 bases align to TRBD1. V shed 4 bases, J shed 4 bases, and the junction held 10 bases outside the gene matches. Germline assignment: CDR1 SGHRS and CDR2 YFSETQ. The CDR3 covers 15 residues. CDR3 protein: CASSPSTGTIYGYTF. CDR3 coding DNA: TGCGCCAGCAGCCCATCGACAGGGACAATCTATGGCTACACCTTC.

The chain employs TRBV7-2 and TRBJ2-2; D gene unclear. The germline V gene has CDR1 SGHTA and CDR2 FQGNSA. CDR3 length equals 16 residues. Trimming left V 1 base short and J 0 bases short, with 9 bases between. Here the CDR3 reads CASSLDGGANTGELFF. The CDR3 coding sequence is TGTGCCAGCAGCTTAGACGGCGGTGCGAACACCGGGGAGCTGTTTTTT.

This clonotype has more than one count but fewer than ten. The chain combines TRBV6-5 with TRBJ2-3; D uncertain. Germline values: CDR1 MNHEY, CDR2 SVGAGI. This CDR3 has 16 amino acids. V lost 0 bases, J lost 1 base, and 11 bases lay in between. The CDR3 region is CASSYSKGVGTDTQYF. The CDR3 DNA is TGTGCCAGCAGTTACTCGAAGGGTGTCGGCACAGATACGCAGTATTTT.

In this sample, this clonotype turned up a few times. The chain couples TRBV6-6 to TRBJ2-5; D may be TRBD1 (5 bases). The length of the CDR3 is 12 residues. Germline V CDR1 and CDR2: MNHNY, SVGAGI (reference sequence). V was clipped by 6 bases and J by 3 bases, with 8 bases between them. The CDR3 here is CASRVGEETQYF. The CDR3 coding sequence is TGTGCCAGCAGGGTAGGGGAAGAGACCCAGTACTTC.

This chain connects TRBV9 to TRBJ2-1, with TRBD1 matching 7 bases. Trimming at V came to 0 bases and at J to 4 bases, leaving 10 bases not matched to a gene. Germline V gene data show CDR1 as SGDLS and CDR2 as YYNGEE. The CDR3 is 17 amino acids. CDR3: CASSVAGTGVRYNEQFF. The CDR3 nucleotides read TGTGCCAGCAGCGTAGCCGGAACAGGGGTTCGGTACAATGAGCAGTTCTTC.

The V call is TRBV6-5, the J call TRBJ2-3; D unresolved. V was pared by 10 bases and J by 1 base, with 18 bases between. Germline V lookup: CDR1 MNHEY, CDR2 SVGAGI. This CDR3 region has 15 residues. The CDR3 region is CATRPKGTGTDTQYF. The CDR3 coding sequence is TGTGCCACTCGCCCCAAGGGTACCGGCACAGATACGCAGTATTTT.